These T cell receptor beta chains were read from a single sample in a study of chemoradiotherapy in HPV16-positive cancers. TCRdb keeps only in-frame clones here, not all; method: immunoSEQ multiplex PCR. The table has over 20,000 clones, more than 85% seen once. The sequencing here drew on blood, taken from a patient who underwent chemoradiotherapy. Receptors were obtained from a human donor with HPV-associated anogenital cancer. Each CDR3 is given with its conserved first and last residue. D genes are given only for firm matches. The size of a clone is reported for some rows only, either as once, few or many, or as a class for expanded clones.

D: TRBD1; size: medium-sized; V: TRBV4-1; J: TRBJ1-5; DNA: TGCGCCAGCCGAGCCGTGGGACAGGGGGGAAATCAGCCCCAGCATTTT; CDR3: CASRAVGQGGNQPQHF
D: -; size: -; V: TRBV7-8; J: TRBJ1-5; DNA: TGTGCCAGCAGCTTAGCCGTTAGCAATCAGCCCCAGCATTTT; CDR3: CASSLAVSNQPQHF
D: -; size: -; V: TRBV4-2; J: TRBJ2-7; DNA: TGTGCCAGCAGCCAAGACCAGGGCCCCTACGAGCAGTACTTC; CDR3: CASSQDQGPYEQYF
D: TRBD1; size: -; V: TRBV9; J: TRBJ1-2; DNA: TGTGCCAGCAGCGCCGGGGGGACAGGGTTCTATGGCTACACCTTC; CDR3: CASSAGGTGFYGYTF
D: TRBD1; size: -; V: TRBV9; J: TRBJ2-3; DNA: TGTGCCAGCAGCCCTACGATCGGGACAGGGGAGGATACGCAGTATTTT; CDR3: CASSPTIGTGEDTQYF
D: -; size: -; V: TRBV28; J: TRBJ2-7; DNA: TGTGCCAGCAGTCTGACCCAGTACGAGCAGTACTTC; CDR3: CASSLTQYEQYF
D: -; size: -; V: TRBV20-1; J: TRBJ2-7; DNA: TGCAGTGCTGGCGTCGAGCAGTACTTC; CDR3: CSAGVEQYF
D: TRBD1; size: -; V: TRBV6-5; J: TRBJ2-7; DNA: TGTGCCAGCAGTATCCCAGGGGGCGCGGACGAGCAGTACTTC; CDR3: CASSIPGGADEQYF
D: -; size: -; V: TRBV20-1; J: TRBJ2-1; DNA: TGCAGTGCTAGAATGGGAAATGAGCAGTTCTTC; CDR3: CSARMGNEQFF
D: TRBD1; size: -; V: TRBV7-2; J: TRBJ2-7; DNA: TGTGCCAGCAGCTCCAGAACAGGGGGCTTGTACGAGCAGTACTTC; CDR3: CASSSRTGGLYEQYF
D: -; size: few; V: TRBV4-1; J: TRBJ2-5; DNA: TGCGCCAGCAGCCCCGTCATAGGGTATAACCAAGAGACCCAGTACTTC; CDR3: CASSPVIGYNQETQYF
D: TRBD1; size: -; V: TRBV14; J: TRBJ1-1; DNA: TGTGCCAGCAGCCAAGGACAGGGGGGGGGTACTGAAGCTTTCTTT; CDR3: CASSQGQGGGTEAFF
D: TRBD1; size: -; V: TRBV5-1; J: TRBJ2-3; DNA: TGCGCCAGCAGCTGGGGGACAGGGGACAGCACAGATACGCAGTATTTT; CDR3: CASSWGTGDSTDTQYF
D: -; size: -; V: TRBV5-6; J: TRBJ2-6; DNA: TGTGCCAGCAGCTTGTCAGGGGCAATTGCCAACGTCCTGACTTTC; CDR3: CASSLSGAIANVLTF
D: -; size: -; V: TRBV4-3; J: TRBJ2-7; DNA: TGCGCCAGCAGCCAAGATCCCGGGACCCAACTCTCCTTC; CDR3: CASSQDPGTQLSF
D: TRBD2; size: -; V: TRBV5-1; J: TRBJ2-7; DNA: TGCGCCAGCACCCCGGGGGGGCTTGCCTACGAGCAGTACTTC; CDR3: CASTPGGLAYEQYF
D: TRBD1; size: -; V: TRBV5-4; J: TRBJ1-1; DNA: TGTGCCAGCAGCTTCGACAGGGGGTACACTGAAGCTTTCTTT; CDR3: CASSFDRGYTEAFF
D: -; size: -; V: TRBV7-6; J: TRBJ2-7; DNA: TGTGCCAGCAGCTTAGTAGGGGGGCCACAGGAGCAGTACTTC; CDR3: CASSLVGGPQEQYF
D: TRBD1; size: -; V: TRBV6-1; J: TRBJ1-2; DNA: TGTGCCAGCACTCTGACAGGGGCTTATGGCTACACCTTC; CDR3: CASTLTGAYGYTF
D: TRBD2; size: -; V: TRBV27; J: TRBJ2-7; DNA: TGTGCCAGCAGTCTAGCGGGAGTCTACGAGCAGTACTTC; CDR3: CASSLAGVYEQYF
D: TRBD2; size: few; V: TRBV6-6; J: TRBJ2-5; DNA: TGTGCCAGCAGTTACGAGCGGGGGGGCCAAGAGACCCAGTACTTC; CDR3: CASSYERGGQETQYF
D: TRBD1; size: -; V: TRBV18; J: TRBJ2-2; DNA: TGTGCCAGCTCAACCGGGACAGGGGGACGAGGCGGGGAGCTGTTTTTT; CDR3: CASSTGTGGRGGELFF
D: -; size: -; V: TRBV2; J: TRBJ1-5; DNA: TGTGCCAGCAGTTCCCCGACCGGGGGGAATCAGCCCCAGCATTTT; CDR3: CASSSPTGGNQPQHF
D: -; size: -; V: TRBV5-1; J: TRBJ2-7; DNA: TGCGCCAGCAGCTTGGAGGGACAATTGCAGGAGCAGTACTTC; CDR3: CASSLEGQLQEQYF
D: -; size: -; V: TRBV5-1; J: TRBJ2-2; DNA: TGCGCCAGCAGCGAGAGGTTCGACACCGGGGAGCTGTTTTTT; CDR3: CASSERFDTGELFF
D: -; size: -; V: TRBV7-2; J: TRBJ2-3; DNA: TGTGCCAGCAGCTTAGAAGCTGCCACGGGGACGCAGTATTTT; CDR3: CASSLEAATGTQYF
D: -; size: once; V: TRBV2; J: TRBJ2-3; DNA: TGTGCCAGCAGGACTGGCACAGATACGCAGTATTTT; CDR3: CASRTGTDTQYF
D: TRBD2; size: few; V: TRBV4-3; J: TRBJ2-3; DNA: TGCGCCAGCAGCCAACGGAGAATGACTAGCGGGGGGGGCAGCACAGATACGCAGTATTTT; CDR3: CASSQRRMTSGGGSTDTQYF
D: TRBD1; size: once; V: TRBV6-4; J: TRBJ1-2; DNA: TGTGCCAGCAGTGACGCCACCGGGACAGGGGCCGCGGACGTGTGGGGGATGTATGGCTACACCTTC; CDR3: CASSDATGTGAADVWGMYGYTF
D: -; size: -; V: TRBV2; J: TRBJ1-5; DNA: TGTGCCAGCAGGGCTGACAGTCTCAATCAGCCCCAGCATTTT; CDR3: CASRADSLNQPQHF
D: -; size: -; V: TRBV6-6; J: TRBJ1-1; DNA: TGTGCCAGCAGTTACTCTCAGGGGAACACTGAAGCTTTCTTT; CDR3: CASSYSQGNTEAFF
D: TRBD1; size: -; V: TRBV30; J: TRBJ2-7; DNA: TGTGCCTGGAGTGTACAAGGGGGCGCCTACGAGCAGTACTTC; CDR3: CAWSVQGGAYEQYF
D: TRBD2; size: once; V: TRBV10-1; J: TRBJ2-3; DNA: TGCGCCAGCAGTGATGGCGGGGGGGCAACAGATACGCAGTATTTT; CDR3: CASSDGGGATDTQYF
D: TRBD1; size: -; V: TRBV11-2; J: TRBJ1-3; DNA: TGTGCCAGCAGTCGAACAGGGGCACTCTCTGGAAACACCATATATTTT; CDR3: CASSRTGALSGNTIYF
D: -; size: -; V: TRBV11-1; J: TRBJ2-7; DNA: TGTGCCAGCAGCTTGGGAAGGGAGCCTTACGAGCAGTACTTC; CDR3: CASSLGREPYEQYF
D: -; size: -; V: TRBV7-8; J: TRBJ1-2; DNA: TGTGCCAGCAGCTTGTCACAGGGATTTAACTATGGCTACACCTTC; CDR3: CASSLSQGFNYGYTF
D: -; size: few; V: TRBV30; J: TRBJ1-2; DNA: TGTGCCTGGAGTGTACAAGCGGGGAACTATGGCTACACCTTC; CDR3: CAWSVQAGNYGYTF
D: -; size: -; V: TRBV27; J: TRBJ2-7; DNA: TGTGCCAGCAGTTTGAGGGGCCCCGGGGAGCAGTACTTC; CDR3: CASSLRGPGEQYF
D: TRBD2; size: -; V: TRBV4-1; J: TRBJ2-2; DNA: TGCGCCAGCAGCCTGGCGGGGGGGAGTACCGGGGAGCTGTTTTTT; CDR3: CASSLAGGSTGELFF
D: TRBD1; size: -; V: TRBV19; J: TRBJ1-5; DNA: TGTGCCAGTAGTACCACCGGGACAGCCTATAGCAATCAGCCCCAGCATTTT; CDR3: CASSTTGTAYSNQPQHF
D: -; size: -; V: TRBV20-1; J: TRBJ1-2; DNA: TGCAGTGCGAAAGGGGCTGATGGCTACACCTTC; CDR3: CSAKGADGYTF
D: -; size: -; V: TRBV30; J: TRBJ1-2; DNA: TGTGCCTTTAAATTGGGGGGCTACACCTTC; CDR3: CAFKLGGYTF
D: TRBD1; size: -; V: TRBV12-5; J: TRBJ1-1; DNA: TGTGCTAGTGGTTTGGTAAGGGGCCAAGGGGGCGGGAACACTGAAGCTTTCTTT; CDR3: CASGLVRGQGGGNTEAFF
D: -; size: -; V: TRBV6-1; J: TRBJ1-2; DNA: TGTGCCAGCAACTTGAACCGGGGAGCAAACTATGGCTACACCTTC; CDR3: CASNLNRGANYGYTF
D: TRBD1; size: once; V: TRBV6-5; J: TRBJ1-2; DNA: TGTGCCAGCAGTAGGTCGGGACAGGCAGGCTACACCTTC; CDR3: CASSRSGQAGYTF
D: TRBD1; size: -; V: TRBV18; J: TRBJ1-1; DNA: TGTGCCAGCTCGCTACAGGGGGTAGAGACTGAAGCTTTCTTT; CDR3: CASSLQGVETEAFF
D: -; size: -; V: TRBV5-1; J: TRBJ1-2; DNA: TGCGCCAGCAGCTTGGAAGAGGGGCAATTGAGTTATGGCTACACCTTC; CDR3: CASSLEEGQLSYGYTF
D: TRBD1; size: -; V: TRBV4-1; J: TRBJ2-4; DNA: TGCGCCAGCAGCCAGATCAGGGGGCGAGGCGCCAAAAACATTCAGTACTTC; CDR3: CASSQIRGRGAKNIQYF
D: TRBD2; size: -; V: TRBV19; J: TRBJ2-2; DNA: TGTGCCAGTAGTTCGGCGGGAGACGTCACCGGGGAGCTGTTTTTT; CDR3: CASSSAGDVTGELFF
D: TRBD1; size: -; V: TRBV7-9; J: TRBJ1-4; DNA: TGTGCCAGCAGCTTAACCGACAGGGGGGCTAATGAAAAACTGTTTTTT; CDR3: CASSLTDRGANEKLFF
D: -; size: -; V: TRBV19; J: TRBJ2-5; DNA: TGTGCCAGTACCCCAGGGGGGGAGACCCAGTACTTC; CDR3: CASTPGGETQYF
D: TRBD1; size: -; V: TRBV27; J: TRBJ1-1; DNA: TGTGCCAGCAGTCTGACAGGGACAGAGAACACTGAAGCTTTCTTT; CDR3: CASSLTGTENTEAFF
D: -; size: -; V: TRBV5-4; J: TRBJ2-2; DNA: TGTGCCAGCAGCTTGGGGCTTAAAAACACCGGGGAGCTGTTTTTT; CDR3: CASSLGLKNTGELFF
D: TRBD1; size: -; V: TRBV6-5; J: TRBJ2-7; DNA: TGTGCCAGCAGTTACTTAACAGGGGGGAAGCAGTACTTC; CDR3: CASSYLTGGKQYF